This T cell receptor (beta chain) appears in the sequencing data of a study of blood T cell repertoires in COVID-19. Study-level information: The study drew acute and convalescent COVID-19 samples from the United States, Italy and Spain. From T cells, B-cell-depleted T cells, or PBMCs came the material, which was cDNA or gDNA.

Germline V lookup: CDR1 MDHEN, CDR2 SYDVKM. The V end lost 2 bases, the J end lost 7 bases, and 15 bases lay between the germline ends. The CDR3 length is 15 residues. Produced via immunoSEQ multiplex PCR; TCRdb's table is partial and in-frame only. The sample contains tens of thousands of clones, approximately 80% of which appear only once. Sequencing input: peripheral blood. The chain combines TRBV28 with TRBJ1-5, with a weak D call TRBD1 (5 bases). The source of this sequence is a human donor in a cohort sampled during active COVID-19. CDR3 residues: CASSLDPRVRQPQHF. CDR3 DNA sequence: TGTGCCAGCAGTTTAGACCCCAGGGTTAGACAGCCCCAGCATTTT. The full variable domain, with the rest looked up from reference TRBV28 and TRBJ1-5, is DVKVTQSSRYLVKRTGEKVFLECVQDMDHENMFWYRQDPGLGLRLIYFSYDVKMKEKGDIPEGYSVSREKKERFSLILESASTNQTSMYLCASSLDPRVRQPQHFGDGTRLSIL.